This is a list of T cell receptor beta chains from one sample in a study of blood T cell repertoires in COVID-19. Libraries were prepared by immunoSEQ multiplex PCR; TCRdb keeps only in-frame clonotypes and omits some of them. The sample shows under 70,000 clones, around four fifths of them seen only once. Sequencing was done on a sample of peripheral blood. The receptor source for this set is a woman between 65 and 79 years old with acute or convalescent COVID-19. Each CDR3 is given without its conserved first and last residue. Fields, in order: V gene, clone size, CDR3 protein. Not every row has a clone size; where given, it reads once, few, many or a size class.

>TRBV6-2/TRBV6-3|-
ASSPRLAGGFYEQY
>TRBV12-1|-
ASSPLGQTDNYGYT
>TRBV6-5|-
ASSSLGGNYGYT
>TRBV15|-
ATSSSYQGFYTEAF
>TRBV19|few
ASSLQTGYGEQF
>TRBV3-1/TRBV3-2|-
ASSRKNSNQPQH
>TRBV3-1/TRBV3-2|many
ASSQEVGGWTEAF
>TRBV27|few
ASSRWGAEAF
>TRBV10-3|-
AISSYNEQF
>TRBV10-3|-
AISGTGPQGGGYT
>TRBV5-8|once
ASSFRQGKLF
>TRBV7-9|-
ASSSGTGNYYGYT
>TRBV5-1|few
ASSDPAGRQETQY
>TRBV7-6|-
ASSSRDRVIYGYT
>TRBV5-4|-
ASSLVERGMYEQY
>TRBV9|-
ASSPSWSYNSPLH
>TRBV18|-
ASSPQEGQGHGYT
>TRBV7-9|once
ASSSDRGSYEQY
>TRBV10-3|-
AISTKHGTGYSPLH
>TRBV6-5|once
ASSPGRTGSVAF
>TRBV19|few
ASSRGSGSPLH
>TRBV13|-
ASNRRGGTYEQY
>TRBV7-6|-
ASTSGQGEDEQY
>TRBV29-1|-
SVRGSSQDEQY
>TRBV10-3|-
AIRAGVSLYNEQF
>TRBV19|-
ASSINRNTEAF
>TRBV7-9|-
ASGRQGEYGYT